These 22 T cell receptor beta chains were sequenced from one sample in a study of tumor-infiltrating lymphocytes in oesophageal squamous cell carcinoma. TCRdb called the PCR reads again in MiXCR, with one record for every CDR3 protein. The sample lists just under 20,000 distinct CDR3 sequences, 35% to 50% seen once, with over 9.5% in the top ten. Material for sequencing was normal esophageal tissue next to the tumor. Source of these receptors: a male donor with esophageal squamous cell carcinoma.

The chain links TRBV7-9 to TRBJ1-4; D uncertain. V shed 5 bases and J shed 8 bases, with 12 bases lying between them. This CDR3 comprises 13 residues. The V gene's germline CDR1 is SEHNR and CDR2 FQNEAQ (reference sequence). The CDR3 is CASSGDPGEKLFF. The CDR3 nucleotides are TGTGCCAGCAGCGGAGACCCGGGGGAAAAACTGTTTTTT. Variable domain in full (rest from reference TRBV7-9 and TRBJ1-4): DTGVSQNPRHKITKRGQNVTFRCDPISEHNRLYWYRQTLGQGPEFLTYFQNEAQLEKSRLLSDRFSAERPKGSFSTLEIQRTEQGDSAMYLCASSGDPGEKLFFGSGTQLSVL.

This clonotype is medium-sized. Since a much larger clone is just one base distant, this may be a read error. For the CDR3, the DNA is TGTGCCAGCAGCTACCCCTCCTCCTACAATGAGCAGTACTTC. Translating it yields CASSYPSSYNEQYF. The chain has TRBV7-2 and TRBJ2-1; no reliable D call. The DNA end is a closer match to TRBJ2-7, so the J assignment may be wrong. Germline V gene sequence: CDR1 SGHTA, CDR2 FQGNSA. The CDR3 totals 14 residues.

Judged by abundance, this clonotype is medium-sized. This chain links TRBV12-3 or TRBV12-4 with TRBJ2-1; D gene uncertain. This CDR3 spans 15 amino acids. V was shortened by 6 bases and J by 2 bases, with 14 bases between the two germline ends. The CDR3 reads CASSPAWSAYNEQFF. CDR3 DNA sequence: TGTGCCAGCAGCCCCGCGTGGTCCGCCTACAATGAGCAGTTCTTC.

In its sample, this clonotype is medium-sized. V is TRBV12-5 and J is TRBJ2-1; tentatively, D is TRBD1 or TRBD2 (5 bases each). The V gene's germline CDR1 is LGHNT and CDR2 FRNRAP. The CDR3 contains 16 residues. V shed 5 bases and J shed 0 bases, with 14 bases lying between them. For the CDR3, the DNA is TGTGCTAGTGGTCCATTGAGGGGAAGCTCCTACAATGAGCAGTTCTTC. It encodes CASGPLRGSSYNEQFF.

This clonotype was found many times. This rearrangement joins TRBV6-1 to TRBJ1-6; no definite D call. V was clipped by 6 bases and J by 8 bases, with 20 bases between them. CDR1 is MNHNS and CDR2 is SASEGT in the germline V gene. The CDR3 runs 16 residues. CDR3 sequence reads: CASRRTITSAYSPLHF. The DNA of the CDR3 is TGTGCCAGCAGACGGACCATTACCTCGGCGTATTCACCCCTCCACTTT.

As regards this clonotype: The CDR3 does not end in the conserved phenylalanine or tryptophan, so this is likely a read error. The DNA is left out, because the CDR3 cannot be placed on it with certainty; the CDR3 is given as TCRdb lists it. J is TRBJ2-3 and V is TRBV6-6; TRBD2, the table's D call, lacks a check against the DNA. Germline CDR1 is MNHNY and CDR2 is SVGAGI (reference sequence). The CDR3 totals 15 residues, both ends included. The CDR3 protein is CASMLEGNYGYTFGS.

The chain combines TRBV6-5 with TRBJ2-1; D not resolved. The CDR3 is 13 amino acids. Trimming stripped 5 bases from V and 6 bases from J, with 11 bases between. Germline V CDR1 and CDR2: MNHEY, SVGAGI. The CDR3 DNA reads as TGTGCCAGCAGTGCCTACTCGGTCAATGAGCAGTTCTTC. Translating it yields CASSAYSVNEQFF.

This clonotype occurred many times. The chain is built from TRBV7-3 and TRBJ2-7; D may correspond to TRBD1 or TRBD2 (5 bases each). The germline V and J ends were trimmed by 5 bases and 7 bases, with 18 bases remaining between them. CDR1 and CDR2 from the germline V gene are SGHTA and FQGTGA. CDR3 length: 14 amino acids. CDR3 amino acids: CASSMEAGWGEQYF. The CDR3, as DNA: TGTGCCAGCAGCATGGAGGCAGGGTGGGGAGAGCAGTACTTC. Full variable domain (missing parts from reference TRBV7-3 and TRBJ2-7): GAGVSQTPSNKVTEKGKYVELRCDPISGHTALYWYRQSLGQGPEFLIYFQGTGAADDSGLPNDRFFAVRPEGSVSTLKIQRTERGDSAVYLCASSMEAGWGEQYFGPGTRLTVT.

A few counts support this clonotype. The gene calls are TRBV19 and TRBJ2-6; the D call may be TRBD1 or TRBD2 (5 bases each). The CDR3 has 16 residues. Germline V gives CDR1 LNHDA, CDR2 SQIVND (reference sequence). Trimming cost V 3 bases and J 5 bases, with 14 bases left between them. CDR3 DNA sequence: TGTGCCAGTAGTATCCGGGACGACCTAAGGGCCAACGTCCTGACTTTC. As protein: CASSIRDDLRANVLTF.

This chain joins TRBV15 and TRBJ2-1; 7 bases fit TRBD2. The ends lost 1 base at V and 0 bases at J; junction bases unmatched: 12. Germline-derived CDR1 and CDR2 are LNHNV and YYDKDF (reference sequence). The CDR3 is 19 amino acids. Here the CDR3 DNA reads TGTGCCACCAGCAGAGGATTTTGGATCGGCGGGAGCTCCTACAATGAGCAGTTCTTC. It is translated as CATSRGFWIGGSSYNEQFF.

This clonotype was counted between two and nine times. This chain uses TRBV11-3 with TRBJ2-5, with 9 positions matching TRBD1. CDR3 size: 14 residues. The V segment lost 5 bases and the J segment 5 bases; nucleotides outside the gene matches: 6. Germline loops: CDR1 SGHNT, CDR2 YENEEA. The DNA of the CDR3 is TGTGCCAGCAGCCCACAGGGGGCGCGGGAGACCCAGTACTTC. Translated: CASSPQGARETQYF.

This chain joins TRBV11-2 and TRBJ1-3; D gene unclear. Trimming left V 4 bases short and J 0 bases short, with 13 bases between. In germline, CDR1 is SGHAT, CDR2 FQNNGV. The CDR3 sequence is 16 residues long. CDR3 loop: CASSSSGRNSGNTIYF. The CDR3 DNA reads TGTGCCAGCAGCTCCTCCGGACGGAACTCTGGAAACACCATATATTTT. The full variable domain, rest sourced from reference TRBV11-2 and TRBJ1-3, is EAGVAQSPRYKIIEKRQSVAFWCNPISGHATLYWYQQILGQGPKLLIQFQNNGVVDDSQLPKDRFSAERLKGVDSTLKIQPAKLEDSAVYLCASSSSGRNSGNTIYFGEGSWLTVV.

This clonotype was counted between two and nine times. The V call is TRBV10-3, the J call TRBJ1-5; 7 bases map to TRBD1. The length of the CDR3 is 16 residues. Germline CDR1 and CDR2: ENHRY and SYGVKD. The V gene end was trimmed by 2 bases and the J gene end by 3 bases; junction bases not matched to a gene: 7. Here the CDR3 DNA reads TGTGCCATCAGTGAGGCAGGGGGGCAGAACAATCAGCCCCAGCATTTT. It codes for CAISEAGGQNNQPQHF.

J is TRBJ2-3 and V is TRBV25-1; D is tentatively TRBD1 or TRBD2 (5 bases each). The J call could be wrong; TRBJ2-1 is a better fit for the DNA end. Germline V CDR1 and CDR2: MGHDK, SYGVNS. The CDR3 covers 16 residues. This chain's CDR3 is CASSEWGLTVVNEQFF. As DNA, the CDR3 is TGTGCCAGCAGTGAATGGGGGTTGACAGTCGTCAATGAGCAGTTCTTC.

J is TRBJ1-1 and V is TRBV12-3 or TRBV12-4, with unresolved D. The CDR3 covers 15 residues. The V end was cut by 6 bases, the J end by 1 base, with 15 bases between. The CDR3 here is CASSHRYQKNTEAFF. In nucleotides, the CDR3 is TGTGCCAGCAGCCACAGATATCAGAAGAACACTGAAGCTTTCTTT.

This clonotype was seen more than once but under ten times. The genes are TRBV5-1 and TRBJ1-5, with no clear D. The CDR3 covers 16 residues. V was pared by 0 bases and J by 4 bases, with 14 bases between. CDR1 and CDR2 from the germline V gene are SGHRS and YFSETQ. This chain's CDR3 is CASSLVPGDLNQPQHF. The CDR3 DNA reads TGCGCCAGCAGCTTGGTCCCCGGTGATCTGAATCAGCCCCAGCATTTT.

V is TRBV15 and J is TRBJ1-2; tentative D call: TRBD1 (5 bases). The CDR3 loop spans 13 amino acids. The V and J ends lost 4 bases and 8 bases respectively, with 14 bases between them. The germline CDR1 and CDR2 sequences are LNHNV and YYDKDF (reference sequence). In DNA, the CDR3 is TGTGCCACCAGCACCGACAGCAGAGGGGGCTACACCTTC. It codes for CATSTDSRGGYTF.

This chain connects TRBV7-4 to TRBJ2-1, with TRBD1 matching over 12 bases. V trimming: 6 bases; J trimming: 7 bases; junction bases outside the gene matches: 10. Germline V lookup: CDR1 SGHVT, CDR2 SQSDAQ. The CDR3 is made up of 16 amino acids. CDR3 sequence reads: CASRGQGAREGNEQFF. The CDR3 DNA reads as TGTGCCAGCAGGGGACAGGGGGCGCGGGAGGGGAATGAGCAGTTCTTC.

This clonotype is judged medium-sized. The rearrangement joins TRBV6-1 to TRBJ2-3; 8 bases line up with TRBD1. This CDR3 comprises 15 residues. Germline V gene lookup returns CDR1 MNHNS and CDR2 SASEGT. Germline trimming cut 6 bases from V and 3 bases from J; bases unmatched to any gene: 8. Here the CDR3 reads CASSRDRRATDTQYF. In DNA, the CDR3 is TGTGCCAGCAGCCGGGACAGGCGTGCAACAGATACGCAGTATTTT.

This clonotype has at least ten counts. J is TRBJ2-5 and V is TRBV10-3; TRBD1 aligns across 7 bases. Germline V lookup: CDR1 ENHRY, CDR2 SYGVKD. Germline trimming cut 3 bases from V and 5 bases from J; bases unmatched to any gene: 9. This CDR3 is built from 15 residues. For the CDR3, the DNA is TGTGCCATCAGTGAAGGTCTGGGACAGTGGGAGACCCAGTACTTC. Its protein is CAISEGLGQWETQYF.

The chain couples TRBV7-2 to TRBJ2-6; D ambiguous. Near its end, the DNA agrees better with TRBJ2-5, so the J call may be wrong. The CDR3 loop spans 14 amino acids. The V gene's germline CDR1 is SGHTA and CDR2 FQGNSA. The CDR3 reads CASSPRLSEETQYF. The CDR3 coding sequence is TGTGCCAGCAGCCCGAGACTTTCGGAAGAGACCCAGTACTTC.

This clonotype was counted many times. This clone may be a read error of a much larger clone one base away. The V call is TRBV6-4, the J call TRBJ2-1; D is tentatively TRBD1 or TRBD2 (5 bases each). TRBJ2-7 matches the DNA end more closely, so the J call is doubtful. The CDR3 sequence is 16 residues long. Per the germline V gene, CDR1 is MRHNA and CDR2 is SNTAGT. CDR3 coding DNA: TGTGCCAGCAGTCCCAAGTGGGGGAGCTCCTACAATGAGCAGTACTTC. It codes for CASSPKWGSSYNEQYF.